The 10 T cell receptor beta chains in this list originate from one sample, sequenced in a study of T-cell reconstitution after alpha-beta-depleted transplantation in children. Molecular barcoding with unique molecular identifiers was used for the TCRbeta library. Using its own MiXCR run on the PCR reads, TCRdb lists one record per CDR3 protein. The table records approximately 80,000 distinct CDR3 sequences, less than 15% of them present only once. The sequences come from PBMCs, mostly from graft donor cells, collected 180 days after TCRalphabeta/CD19-depleted stem cell transplant. All receptors come from a male patient between 2 and 9 years old who had a stem cell transplant for acute lymphoblastic leukemia, so the T cells may come from the graft donor.

This clonotype was seen only a few times. The chain links TRBV20-1 to TRBJ2-2; 8 bases match TRBD1. This CDR3 contains 16 residues. With V trimmed by 0 bases and J by 3 bases, 6 bases remained unmatched. The germline gives CDR1 DFQATT, CDR2 SNEGSKA (reference sequence). CDR3 amino acids: CSARDLETGDTGELFF. The CDR3 DNA reads as TGCAGTGCTAGAGACTTGGAGACAGGGGACACCGGGGAGCTGTTTTTT.

This clonotype was observed a handful of times. CDR3 residues: CASSGQREGIQYF. Here the CDR3 DNA reads TGTGCCAGCTCGGGACAGAGGGAGGGCATTCAGTACTTC. This sequence joins TRBV18 and TRBJ2-4; tentatively, D is TRBD1 or TRBD2 (7 bases each). Germline V CDR1 and CDR2: KGHSH, LQKENI. This CDR3 comprises 13 residues. Trimming stripped 6 bases from V and 9 bases from J, with 15 bases between.

The chain employs TRBV2 and TRBJ2-7, with a weak D call TRBD1 (5 bases). The CDR3 loop spans 12 amino acids. The germline V and J ends were trimmed by 3 bases and 7 bases, with 10 bases remaining between them. Germline CDR1 is SNHLY and CDR2 is FYNNEI. The CDR3 region is CASSETVYEQYF. In DNA form, the CDR3 reads TGTGCCAGCAGTGAGACAGTATATGAGCAGTACTTC.

Comments on this clonotype: At one of its ends the junction is not consistent with the germline gene, which may arise from a read error. The chain uses TRBV11-2 and TRBJ2-5; D not certain. Germline V gene data show CDR1 as SGHAT and CDR2 as FQNNGV. The CDR3 has 14 amino acids. The chain's CDR3 is CASSLREERETQSF. The CDR3 nucleotides read TGTGCCAGCAGCTTAAGGGAAGAGCGAGAGACCCAGTCCTTC. The complete variable domain, with remaining parts taken from reference TRBV11-2 and TRBJ2-5, reads EAGVAQSPRYKIIEKRQSVAFWCNPISGHATLYWYQQILGQGPKLLIQFQNNGVVDDSQLPKDRFSAERLKGVDSTLKIQPAKLEDSAVYLCASSLREERETQSFGPGTRLLVL.

With respect to this clonotype: A read error may produce the germline difference seen at one junction end. This chain connects TRBV6-5 to TRBJ1-3; TRBD1 aligns across 10 bases. This CDR3 has 16 amino acids. Germline loops: CDR1 MNHEY, CDR2 SVGAGI. The CDR3 loop reads CASSSWTGGYGNTVYF. CDR3 in DNA: TGTGCCAGCAGTTCCTGGACAGGGGGTTATGGAAACACCGTATATTTT.

This clonotype appeared a few times. The rearrangement joins TRBV20-1 to TRBJ1-5, with 12 positions matching TRBD1. Germline V lookup: CDR1 DFQATT, CDR2 SNEGSKA (reference sequence). The trim removed 3 bases at V and 7 bases at J, leaving 10 bases unmatched. The CDR3 loop spans 16 amino acids. The CDR3 DNA sequence: TGCAGTGCTAGTACCGGGACAGGGGGCGCCCAGCAGCCCCAGCATTTT. It translates to CSASTGTGGAQQPQHF.

This clonotype was detected only a few times. The CDR3 spells CSAPWGDGNTIYF. CDR3 nucleotide sequence: TGCAGTGCCCCCTGGGGGGACGGAAACACCATATATTTT. The chain links TRBV20-1 to TRBJ1-3; tentative D call: TRBD1 (5 bases). The V gene lost 6 bases and the J gene lost 4 bases, with 13 bases spanning the gap. The CDR3 is 13 residues long. Germline lookup yields CDR1 DFQATT and CDR2 SNEGSKA (reference sequence).

This clonotype was counted between two and nine times. CDR3 DNA sequence: TGTGCCAGCAGCCAATCCGGGGCACAGCCCCAGCATTTT. Translation: CASSQSGAQPQHF. The chain uses TRBV3-1 and TRBJ1-5; D is possibly TRBD1 (5 bases). The V and J ends lost 2 bases and 7 bases respectively, with 9 bases between them. The CDR3 runs to 13 residues. Germline-derived CDR1 and CDR2 are LGHDT and YNNKEL (reference sequence). The full variable domain, rest sourced from reference TRBV3-1 and TRBJ1-5, is DTAVSQTPKYLVTQMGNDKSIKCEQNLGHDTMYWYKQDSKKFLKIMFSYNNKELIINETVPNRFSPKSPDKAHLNLHINSLELGDSAVYFCASSQSGAQPQHFGDGTRLSIL.

This clonotype was seen only a few times. V gene TRBV12-3 or TRBV12-4 combines with J gene TRBJ2-4; D is tentatively TRBD1 or TRBD2 (5 bases each). Deletions cut 8 bases from V and 2 bases from J, with 16 bases between. The CDR3 contains 15 residues. The CDR3 reads CASALQGRSKNIQYF. CDR3 nucleotides: TGTGCCAGCGCCCTTCAGGGACGTTCCAAAAACATTCAGTACTTC.

In DNA, the CDR3 is TGTGCCAGCAGTTCCCGGACTCAAACAGATACGCAGTATTTT. This encodes CASSSRTQTDTQYF. The genes are TRBV6-5 and TRBJ2-3; possible D gene TRBD2, 5 bases. The CDR3 is made up of 14 amino acids. Germline V lookup: CDR1 MNHEY, CDR2 SVGAGI. V gave up 4 bases and J gave up 3 bases, with 11 bases separating them.